The clone carrying this T cell receptor (beta chain) was picked up a small number of times. Other DNA sequences in the sample encode the same CDR3. The V gene's germline CDR1 is SGHRS and CDR2 YFSETQ. Trimming shortened V by 3 bases and J by 4 bases, and 11 bases separated the two germline ends. CDR3 size: 13 residues. While infection was still active, Seattle patients were enrolled and then followed longitudinally. The data were taken from a study of blood T cell repertoires in COVID-19. Study context: Sites in the United States, Italy and Spain provided acute and convalescent COVID-19 samples. PBMCs, B-cell-depleted T cells, or T cells provided the cDNA or gDNA that made up the material.

Source study methods: Reference gene primer amplification gave nucleated cell count estimates. Libraries were prepared by immunoSEQ multiplex PCR; TCRdb keeps only in-frame clonotypes and omits some of them. V and J calls and clone size are given by that table; D and trimming were obtained from the DNA. The sample yields 310,000 or so clones, 87% seen once. This clonotype originated in a man aged 30 to 39 with COVID-19, enrolled during active disease. This chain connects TRBV5-1 to TRBJ2-7; D is perhaps TRBD2 (5 bases). Sequencing used peripheral blood. As DNA, the CDR3 is TGCGCCAGCAGCTACGGAGGAGAGTACGAGCAGTACTTC. It yields the protein CASSYGGEYEQYF.